The 28 T cell receptor beta chains below all came from one sample that was sequenced in a study of T-cell memory formation after mild COVID-19. Each CDR3 protein is one row after TCRdb ran MiXCR on the 5' RACE reads. The sample lists more than 300,000 distinct CDR3 sequences, 20% to 25% seen once, with under 25% in the top ten. Source material: PBMCs or a T cell subset sorted from them (not recorded which). Receptors were obtained from a man between 18 and 35 years old who had mild COVID-19 (a few samples of this study predate the infection). Cell type and time point are not known.

This clonotype was picked up a small number of times. The chain's CDR3 is CSMRLAGGGTDTQYF. Here the CDR3 DNA reads TGCAGCATGAGACTAGCGGGGGGGGGCACAGATACGCAGTATTTT. The chain joins TRBV20-1 to TRBJ2-3, with TRBD2 matching 14 bases. Germline V gene lookup returns CDR1 DFQATT and CDR2 SNEGSKA (reference sequence). This CDR3 has 15 amino acids.

This clonotype was detected a few times. This chain uses TRBV29-1 with TRBJ1-3; D remains unclear. Trimming pared 0 bases from V and 4 bases from J, leaving 7 bases between. The CDR3 extends over 13 amino acids. Germline V gene sequence: CDR1 SQVTM, CDR2 ANQGSEA. The CDR3 region has the DNA TGCAGCGTTGAAGAGGCCAGAGGAAACACCATATATTTT. Protein sequence: CSVEEARGNTIYF.

The chain recombines TRBV20-1 with TRBJ2-3, with D perhaps TRBD2 (6 bases). The CDR3 is 12 amino acids. Looked up from germline, CDR1 is DFQATT and CDR2 is SNEGSKA (reference sequence). Trimming removed 1 base at V and 8 bases at J, with 10 bases between. DNA of the CDR3: TGCAGTGCTAGAGTTGGGGGAGGTACGCAGTATTTT. Protein sequence: CSARVGGGTQYF.

This rearrangement joins TRBV7-9 to TRBJ2-1; D could derive from TRBD1 or TRBD2 (5 bases each). V was trimmed by 5 bases and J by 13 bases, leaving 12 bases between them. Germline V gene data show CDR1 as SEHNR and CDR2 as FQNEAQ (reference sequence). This CDR3 contains 11 residues. The CDR3 reads CASSPGLAQFF. The DNA of the CDR3 is TGTGCCAGCAGCCCGGGGCTAGCCCAGTTCTTC.

This clonotype was seen repeatedly, ten times or more. DNA for the CDR3: TGTGCCAGCAGCCGGGGGCAGGGGGCTTACGAGCAGTACTTC. Translated, it gives CASSRGQGAYEQYF. The rearrangement links TRBV5-5 to TRBJ2-7, with 8 bases that match TRBD1. V dropped 4 bases and J dropped 4; count of bases not matched to a gene: 7. This CDR3 is built from 14 residues. Germline CDR1 reads SGHKS; CDR2 reads YYEKEE (reference sequence).

This clonotype was seen a few times. This chain connects TRBV12-3 or TRBV12-4 to TRBJ1-2, with unresolved D. The CDR3 totals 10 residues. The V end was cut by 10 bases, the J end by 4 bases, with 7 bases between. The CDR3 region is CATTPYGYTF. The CDR3 nucleotides read TGTGCCACGACCCCCTATGGCTACACCTTC.

V is TRBV5-5 and J is TRBJ2-1; tentatively, D is TRBD1 (6 bases). CDR1 and CDR2 (germline): SGHKS, YYEKEE (reference sequence). The CDR3 runs 16 residues. Deletions cut 4 bases from V and 0 bases from J, with 14 bases between. CDR3 region: CASSNRDRSSYNEQFF. The CDR3 bases are TGTGCCAGCAGCAATAGAGACAGGAGCTCCTACAATGAGCAGTTCTTC.

This clonotype has more than one count but fewer than ten. The chain recombines TRBV6-2 or TRBV6-3 with TRBJ1-3; 9 bases are a match to TRBD1. Losses at the gene ends were 6 bases for V and 0 bases for J; bases not matched to a gene: 3. The CDR3 is made up of 15 amino acids. CDR1 and CDR2 from the germline V gene are MNHEY and SVGEGT. The CDR3 is CASRWTGVSGNTIYF. The CDR3 DNA sequence: TGTGCCAGCAGATGGACAGGGGTCTCTGGAAACACCATATATTTT.

The J gene is TRBJ2-1, the V gene TRBV28; the D call may be TRBD1 or TRBD2 (5 bases each). Germline loops: CDR1 MDHEN, CDR2 SYDVKM. V gave up 9 bases and J gave up 0 bases, with 9 bases separating them. This CDR3 spans 13 amino acids. The CDR3 DNA sequence: TGTGCCAGTCTTGGGGGCTCCTACAATGAGCAGTTCTTC. It encodes CASLGGSYNEQFF.

The rearrangement uses TRBV28 and TRBJ2-5; D is possibly TRBD1 (6 bases). Trimming took off 4 bases at V and 2 bases at J, with 11 bases between the two ends. Germline values: CDR1 MDHEN, CDR2 SYDVKM. The CDR3 is made up of 14 amino acids. The chain's CDR3 is CASSYGTSQETQYF. DNA of the CDR3: TGTGCCAGCAGTTACGGGACATCACAAGAGACCCAGTACTTC. Together with reference TRBV28 and TRBJ2-5, the CDR3 gives the full variable domain: DVKVTQSSRYLVKRTGEKVFLECVQDMDHENMFWYRQDPGLGLRLIYFSYDVKMKEKGDIPEGYSVSREKKERFSLILESASTNQTSMYLCASSYGTSQETQYFGPGTRLLVL.

This clonotype was counted a few times. The CDR3 loop reads CSARPTGGVETQYF. Written as DNA, the CDR3 is TGCAGTGCTAGACCGACAGGGGGCGTAGAGACCCAGTACTTC. The chain recombines TRBV20-1 with TRBJ2-5, with 10 bases aligning to TRBD1. CDR3 length: 14 amino acids. The junction had 4 bases not matched to a gene; V was cut back by 2 bases and J by 4 bases. The germline V gene has CDR1 DFQATT and CDR2 SNEGSKA (reference sequence).

This clonotype was picked up a small number of times. This chain uses TRBV20-1 with TRBJ2-7; a possible D gene is TRBD1 (6 bases). Germline CDR1 reads DFQATT; CDR2 reads SNEGSKA (reference sequence). V was shortened by 6 bases and J by 4 bases, with 10 bases between the two germline ends. The length of the CDR3 is 11 residues. CDR3 residues: CSAWTAYEQYF. The DNA of the CDR3 is TGCAGTGCCTGGACAGCATACGAGCAGTACTTC.

J is TRBJ1-1 and V is TRBV12-3 or TRBV12-4; D is perhaps TRBD1 (5 bases). The CDR3 is 13 amino acids. Between the trimmed V and J ends, which lost 5 bases and 5 bases, there was a span of 12 bases. Written as DNA, the CDR3 is TGTGCCAGCAGTGCCCCGGGACGAACTGAAGCTTTCTTT. The encoded protein is CASSAPGRTEAFF.

In its sample, this clonotype was seen many times. This chain links TRBV20-1 with TRBJ2-1, with 15 bases identical to TRBD2. The length of the CDR3 is 14 residues. V was clipped by 6 bases and J by 7 bases; unmatched bases: 4. Germline V CDR1 and CDR2: DFQATT, SNEGSKA (reference sequence). CDR3 residues: CSAKGLAGGNEQFF. CDR3 coding DNA: TGCAGTGCCAAGGGACTAGCGGGGGGTAATGAGCAGTTCTTC.

In this sample, this clonotype turned up a few times. The rearrangement links TRBV29-1 to TRBJ1-1, with a tentative D call TRBD1 (5 bases). V gave up 7 bases and J gave up 10 bases, with 16 bases separating them. Germline V CDR1 and CDR2: SQVTM, ANQGSEA. The CDR3 runs 11 residues. CDR3 loop: CSALGARGAFF. CDR3 coding DNA: TGCAGCGCCCTCGGGGCTCGGGGAGCTTTCTTT.

In its sample, this clonotype was seen many times. The chain links TRBV6-5 to TRBJ1-6; the D is unclear. The CDR3 has 12 residues. The ends were cut back, 10 bases at V and 4 bases at J, with 8 bases in the middle. Looked up from germline, CDR1 is MNHEY and CDR2 is SVGAGI. The CDR3 DNA sequence: TGTGCCACCCGGGCGTATAATTCACCCCTCCACTTT. Translating it yields CATRAYNSPLHF.

This clonotype has a handful of counts. The V gene is TRBV5-1, the J gene TRBJ2-7; TRBD1 aligns across 9 bases. CDR3 size: 14 residues. V trimming: 5 bases; J trimming: 5 bases; junction bases outside the gene matches: 8. Germline V gene sequence: CDR1 SGHRS, CDR2 YFSETQ. The CDR3, as DNA: TGCGCCAGCAGACTCCCGGGACAGGGCCACGAGCAGTACTTC. The encoded protein is CASRLPGQGHEQYF.

The chain carries TRBV3-1 and TRBJ1-2; 10 nucleotides align to TRBD1. CDR1 and CDR2 (germline): LGHDT, YNNKEL (reference sequence). CDR3 length: 13 residues. Germline trimming cut 1 base from V and 7 bases from J; bases unmatched to any gene: 0. The DNA for the CDR3 is TGTGCCAGCAGCCAAGGGACAGGGGGTGGCTACACCTTC. This translates into CASSQGTGGGYTF.

The chain joins TRBV7-9 to TRBJ2-3; 8 bases are shared with TRBD2. The CDR3 is 17 amino acids. V trimming: 5 bases; J trimming: 0 bases; junction bases outside the gene matches: 10. CDR1 is SEHNR and CDR2 is FQNEAQ in the germline V gene (reference sequence). CDR3 protein: CASSPIVAGRSTDTQYF. CDR3 sequence (DNA): TGTGCCAGCAGCCCAATAGTAGCGGGGAGGAGCACAGATACGCAGTATTTT. Full variable domain (rest looked up from reference TRBV7-9 and TRBJ2-3): DTGVSQNPRHKITKRGQNVTFRCDPISEHNRLYWYRQTLGQGPEFLTYFQNEAQLEKSRLLSDRFSAERPKGSFSTLEIQRTEQGDSAMYLCASSPIVAGRSTDTQYFGPGTRLTVL.

The J gene is TRBJ1-2, the V gene TRBV7-9; D remains ambiguous. Germline values: CDR1 SEHNR, CDR2 FQNEAQ (reference sequence). The CDR3 is made up of 13 amino acids. Trimming pared 5 bases from V and 7 bases from J, leaving 14 bases between. The CDR3 loop is CASSQWAGSGYTF. In DNA, the CDR3 is TGTGCCAGCAGCCAGTGGGCGGGGAGTGGCTACACCTTC.

This clonotype came up many times. The chain employs TRBV19 and TRBJ2-6, with D perhaps matching TRBD1 (5 bases). The CDR3 totals 16 residues. Between the trimmed V and J ends, which lost 6 bases and 4 bases, there was a span of 16 bases. Looked up from germline, CDR1 is LNHDA and CDR2 is SQIVND (reference sequence). CDR3 amino acids: CASSAQVLGGANVLTF. CDR3 bases: TGTGCCAGTAGCGCACAGGTTCTGGGAGGGGCCAACGTCCTGACTTTC. The whole variable domain, filled in from reference TRBV19 and TRBJ2-6, reads DGGITQSPKYLFRKEGQNVTLSCEQNLNHDAMYWYRQDPGQGLRLIYYSQIVNDFQKGDIAEGYSVSREKKESFPLTVTSAQKNPTAFYLCASSAQVLGGANVLTFGAGSRLTVL.

The V and J genes are TRBV19 and TRBJ2-1; D may be TRBD1 or TRBD2 (6 bases each). V was pared by 2 bases and J by 9 bases, with 14 bases between. In germline, CDR1 is LNHDA, CDR2 SQIVND (reference sequence). The CDR3 is 14 residues long. CDR3 amino acids: CASSIMGGRSEQFF. In DNA, the CDR3 is TGTGCCAGTAGTATAATGGGGGGCCGGAGTGAGCAGTTCTTC.

This chain connects TRBV7-9 to TRBJ1-4; TRBD1 might be the D (5 bases). CDR1 and CDR2 (germline): SEHNR, FQNEAQ (reference sequence). Trimming shortened V by 4 bases and J by 4 bases, and 7 bases separated the two germline ends. The CDR3 is 13 residues long. CDR3 residues: CASSWGFNEKLFF. Here the CDR3 DNA reads TGTGCCAGCAGCTGGGGCTTTAATGAAAAACTGTTTTTT.

This chain links TRBV5-8 with TRBJ2-2, with TRBD2 as a possible D gene (6 bases). V was cut by 3 bases and J by 5 bases, with 17 bases left in between. This CDR3 is built from 16 residues. Germline V gene sequence: CDR1 SGHTS, CDR2 YDEGEE. CDR3 region: CASSSAFGRRTGELFF. In nucleotides, the CDR3 is TGTGCCAGCAGCTCCGCCTTCGGGAGAAGGACCGGGGAGCTGTTTTTT.

V gene TRBV5-6 combines with J gene TRBJ2-3; the match to TRBD1 covers 7 bases. The length of the CDR3 is 16 residues. Germline V gene data show CDR1 as SGHDT and CDR2 as YYEEEE. Trimming at V came to 4 bases and at J to 6 bases, leaving 14 bases not matched to a gene. CDR3 protein: CASSLGQVKTMDTQYF. The CDR3 coding sequence is TGTGCCAGCAGCCTTGGACAGGTTAAAACCATGGATACGCAGTATTTT.

V and J are TRBV7-9 and TRBJ2-7; weak D call: TRBD1 (5 bases). CDR1 is SEHNR and CDR2 is FQNEAQ in the germline V gene (reference sequence). V lost 5 bases to trimming and J lost 2 bases, with 13 bases between them. The CDR3 sequence is 14 residues long. The CDR3 region is CASSVGRQTYEQYF. In nucleotides, the CDR3 is TGTGCCAGCAGCGTAGGGCGACAGACCTACGAGCAGTACTTC. Drawing the rest from reference TRBV7-9 and TRBJ2-7, the complete variable domain is DTGVSQNPRHKITKRGQNVTFRCDPISEHNRLYWYRQTLGQGPEFLTYFQNEAQLEKSRLLSDRFSAERPKGSFSTLEIQRTEQGDSAMYLCASSVGRQTYEQYFGPGTRLTVT.

V gene TRBV7-2 combines with J gene TRBJ2-7; no definite D call. V lost 2 bases and J lost 3, with 2 bases in between. The CDR3 has 11 residues. The germline V gene has CDR1 SGHTA and CDR2 FQGNSA. In nucleotides, the CDR3 is TGTGCCAGCAGCTTACTCTACGAGCAGTACTTC. Its translation: CASSLLYEQYF.

V usage is TRBV20-1 and J usage is TRBJ2-2; the match to TRBD1 covers 7 bases. Trimming at V came to 0 bases and at J to 6 bases, leaving 7 bases not matched to a gene. Germline values: CDR1 DFQATT, CDR2 SNEGSKA (reference sequence). The CDR3 covers 15 residues. The CDR3 region has the DNA TGCAGTGCTAGAGATCGGCGGCAGGGGGCCGGGGAGCTGTTTTTT. As protein: CSARDRRQGAGELFF.